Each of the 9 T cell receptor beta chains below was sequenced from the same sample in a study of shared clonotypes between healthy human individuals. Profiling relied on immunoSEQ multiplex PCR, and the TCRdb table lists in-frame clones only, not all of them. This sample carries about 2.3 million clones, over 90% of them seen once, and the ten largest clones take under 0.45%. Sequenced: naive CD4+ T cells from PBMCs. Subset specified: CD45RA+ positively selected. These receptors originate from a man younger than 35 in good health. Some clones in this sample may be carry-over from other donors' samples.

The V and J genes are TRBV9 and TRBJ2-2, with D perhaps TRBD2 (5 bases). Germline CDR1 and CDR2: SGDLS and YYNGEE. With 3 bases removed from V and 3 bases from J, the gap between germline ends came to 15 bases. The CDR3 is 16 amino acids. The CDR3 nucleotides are TGTGCCAGCAGCGGTCCGGGCAGCGGAGACACCGGGGAGCTGTTTTTT. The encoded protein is CASSGPGSGDTGELFF.

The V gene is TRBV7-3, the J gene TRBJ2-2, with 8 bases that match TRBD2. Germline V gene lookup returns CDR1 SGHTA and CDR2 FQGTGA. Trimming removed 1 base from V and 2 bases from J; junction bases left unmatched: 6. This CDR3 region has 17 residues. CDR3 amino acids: CASSLRGTSGNTGELFF. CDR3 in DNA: TGTGCCAGCAGCTTAAGAGGCACTAGCGGTAACACCGGGGAGCTGTTTTTT.

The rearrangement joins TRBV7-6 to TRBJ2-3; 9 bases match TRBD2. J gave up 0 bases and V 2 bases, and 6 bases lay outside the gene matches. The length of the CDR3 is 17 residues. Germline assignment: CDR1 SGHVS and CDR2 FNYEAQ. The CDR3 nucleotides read TGTGCCAGCAGCTTAACTAGCGGGTACTCTAGCACAGATACGCAGTATTTT. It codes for CASSLTSGYSSTDTQYF.

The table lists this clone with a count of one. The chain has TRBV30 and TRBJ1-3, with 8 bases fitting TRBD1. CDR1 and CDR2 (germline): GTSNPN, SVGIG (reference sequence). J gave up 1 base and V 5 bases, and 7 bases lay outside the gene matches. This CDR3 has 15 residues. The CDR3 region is CAWETGVGSGNTIYF. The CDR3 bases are TGTGCCTGGGAGACAGGGGTCGGGTCTGGAAACACCATATATTTT.

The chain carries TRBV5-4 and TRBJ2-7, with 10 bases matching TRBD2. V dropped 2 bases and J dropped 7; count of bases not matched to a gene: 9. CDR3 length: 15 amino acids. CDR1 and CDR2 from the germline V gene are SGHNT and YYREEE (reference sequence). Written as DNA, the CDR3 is TGTGCCAGCAGCTTCGGGGCTAGCGGGAGTCGGGAGCAGTACTTC. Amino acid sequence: CASSFGASGSREQYF. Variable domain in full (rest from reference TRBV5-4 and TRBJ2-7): ETGVTQSPTHLIKTRGQQVTLRCSSQSGHNTVSWYQQALGQGPQFIFQYYREEENGRGNFPPRFSGLQFPNYSSELNVNALELDDSALYLCASSFGASGSREQYFGPGTRLTVT.

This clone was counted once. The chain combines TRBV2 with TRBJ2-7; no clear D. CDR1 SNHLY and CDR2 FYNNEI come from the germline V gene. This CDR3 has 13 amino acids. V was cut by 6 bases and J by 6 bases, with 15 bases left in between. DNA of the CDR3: TGTGCCAGCAGCGAGGTCTCTATGGGCGAGCAGTACTTC. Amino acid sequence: CASSEVSMGEQYF.

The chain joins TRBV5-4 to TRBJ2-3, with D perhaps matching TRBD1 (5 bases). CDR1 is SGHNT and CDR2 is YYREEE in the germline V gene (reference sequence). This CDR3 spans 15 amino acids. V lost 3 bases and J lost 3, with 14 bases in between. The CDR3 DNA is TGTGCCAGCAGCTCTCAGGGTGCCGGGACAGATACGCAGTATTTT. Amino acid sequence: CASSSQGAGTDTQYF.

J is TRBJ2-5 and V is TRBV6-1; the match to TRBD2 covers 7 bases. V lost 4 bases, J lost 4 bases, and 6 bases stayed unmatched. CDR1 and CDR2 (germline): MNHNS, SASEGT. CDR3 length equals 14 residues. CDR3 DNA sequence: TGTGCCAGCAGTGGCAGGGAGGGTCGAGAGACCCAGTACTTC. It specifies CASSGREGRETQYF.

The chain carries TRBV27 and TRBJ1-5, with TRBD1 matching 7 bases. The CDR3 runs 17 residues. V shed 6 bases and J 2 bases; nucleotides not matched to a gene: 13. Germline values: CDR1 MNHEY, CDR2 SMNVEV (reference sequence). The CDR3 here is CASSPLQDRSRNQPQHF. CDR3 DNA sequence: TGTGCCAGCAGCCCCCTTCAGGACAGGAGTCGCAATCAGCCCCAGCATTTT.